This T cell receptor beta chain originates from a study of glioma-infiltrating T cells after dendritic cell vaccination. Study-level findings and limits: No direct clonality-survival link was found; a diverse polyclonal response may matter.

The primer mix had 60 V beta and 13 J beta primers. Libraries were prepared by immunoSEQ multiplex PCR; TCRdb keeps only in-frame clonotypes and omits some of them. The table records roughly 3,000 clones, 75% to 80% of them present only once. V lost 0 bases, J lost 2 bases, and 9 bases lay in between. Germline loops: CDR1 SGDLS, CDR2 YYNGEE. The CDR3 is 14 residues long. For this clone: No antigen is known for it.

This clonotype originated in a human donor with glioblastoma. The rearrangement uses TRBV9 and TRBJ2-7; no clear D gene. The material sequenced was tumor tissue, taken before dendritic cell vaccination. CDR3 region: CASSVDHSPYEQYF. The CDR3 DNA sequence: TGTGCCAGCAGCGTAGACCATAGCCCCTACGAGCAGTACTTC.